This TCR beta chain was sequenced in a study of beta chain features in type 1 diabetes. Background on the study: Examination of sorted cells across all samples involved roughly 100 million cells. Study-level results: All four CD4+ subsets from Type 1 diabetes patients carried moderately but significantly shorter TCRB CDR3s.

This clone was found a few times. Its target is not known. cDNA synthesis used the whole RNA isolate, giving expressed TCRB sequences. Libraries were prepared by immunoSEQ multiplex PCR; TCRdb keeps only in-frame clonotypes and omits some of them. The sample consists of approximately 400,000 clones, approximately 15% of them appearing once. Per the germline V gene, CDR1 is SNHLY and CDR2 is FYNNEI. V shed 8 bases and J 3 bases; nucleotides not matched to a gene: 5. CDR3 size: 13 residues. The receptor was isolated from a woman between 18 and 29 years old in good health. V and J are TRBV2 and TRBJ1-1; TRBD1 aligns across 8 bases. What was sequenced was naive CD4+ T cells from blood. The CDR3 protein is CASAGQGYTEAFF. DNA of the CDR3: TGTGCCAGCGCAGGACAGGGTTACACTGAAGCTTTCTTT. The whole variable domain, filled in from reference TRBV2 and TRBJ1-1, reads EPEVTQTPSHQVTQMGQEVILRCVPISNHLYFYWYRQILGQKVEFLVSFYNNEISEKSEIFDDQFSVERPDGSNFTLKIRSTKLEDSAMYFCASAGQGYTEAFFGQGTRLTVV.